This T cell receptor (beta chain) is drawn from a study of human T cells and chemical hapten exposure. Time point of the sample: patch test 3, about 24 weeks after DPC sensitization. Noted treatment: therapeutic diphenylcyclopropenone sensitization with weekly scalp DPC. This clonotype was observed at least ten times. Its antigen is not known. The germline CDR1 and CDR2 sequences are SGHVS and FQNEAQ. The CDR3 contains 16 residues. The V end lost 1 base, the J end lost 0 bases, and 9 bases lay between the germline ends. TCRdb ran MiXCR on the RACE reads and lists one entry per CDR3 protein. The data hold over 55,000 distinct CDR3 sequences, with around 10% observed a single time. Points from the study as a whole: Expanded TCRs grouped into significantly more large CDR3 similarity clusters than controls produced.

The chain joins TRBV7-8 to TRBJ1-4; D gene uncertain. Material: whole blood, obtained in connection with sensitization to the hapten diphenylcyclopropenone (DPC). The receptor comes from a woman between 45 and 65 years old with alopecia areata. Some clones in this sample may be carry-over from other donors' samples. This CDR3 reads CASSLGVRTTNEKLFF. DNA for the CDR3: TGTGCCAGCAGCTTAGGGGTTAGAACAACTAATGAAAAACTGTTTTTT.